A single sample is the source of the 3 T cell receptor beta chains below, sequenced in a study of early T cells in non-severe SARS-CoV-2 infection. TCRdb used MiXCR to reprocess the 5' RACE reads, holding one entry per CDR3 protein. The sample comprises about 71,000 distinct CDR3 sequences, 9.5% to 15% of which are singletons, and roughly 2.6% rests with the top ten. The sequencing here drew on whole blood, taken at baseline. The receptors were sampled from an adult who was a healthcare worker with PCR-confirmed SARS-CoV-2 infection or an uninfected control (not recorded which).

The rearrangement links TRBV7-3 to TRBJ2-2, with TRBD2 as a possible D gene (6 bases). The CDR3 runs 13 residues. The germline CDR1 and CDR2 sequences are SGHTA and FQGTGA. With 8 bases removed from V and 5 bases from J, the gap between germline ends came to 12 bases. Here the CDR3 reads CASRQEGTGELFF. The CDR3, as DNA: TGTGCCAGCCGGCAGGAGGGAACCGGGGAGCTGTTTTTT.

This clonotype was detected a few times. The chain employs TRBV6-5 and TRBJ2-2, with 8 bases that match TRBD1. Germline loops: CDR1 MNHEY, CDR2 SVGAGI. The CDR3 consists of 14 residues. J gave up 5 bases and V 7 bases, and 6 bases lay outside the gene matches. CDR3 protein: CASMPDRVTGELFF. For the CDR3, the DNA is TGTGCCAGCATGCCGGACAGGGTTACCGGGGAGCTGTTTTTT.

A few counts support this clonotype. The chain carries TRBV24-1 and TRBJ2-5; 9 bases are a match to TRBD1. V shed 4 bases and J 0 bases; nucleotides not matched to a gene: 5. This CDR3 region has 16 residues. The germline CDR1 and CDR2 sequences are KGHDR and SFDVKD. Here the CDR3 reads CATSEMGQGYQETQYF. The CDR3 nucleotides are TGTGCCACCAGTGAAATGGGACAGGGTTACCAAGAGACCCAGTACTTC.